This T cell receptor (beta chain) was profiled in a study of monozygotic twins with inflammatory bowel disease. The study, taken as a whole, reports: Against healthy co-twins, IBD patients had lower TCRbeta diversity (measured by inverse Simpson).

There are 14 residues in the CDR3. Germline V gene data show CDR1 as KGHDR and CDR2 as SFDVKD. About 3,200 ng of total RNA went into each TCR library. Each sample had eight separate cDNA synthesis reactions. TCRdb reanalyzed the 5' RACE reads, giving one entry per CDR3 protein sequence and no DNA. The sample totals about 150,000 distinct CDR3 sequences; its top ten clones hold more than 1%. The draw for each donor consisted of a single 2.5 ml blood sample. Concerning this clonotype: The antigen remains unidentified.

V is TRBV24-1 and J is TRBJ1-2; lacking DNA, the TRBD1 call made by TCRdb goes unchecked. The sequence was collected from a human donor with ulcerative colitis or Crohn's disease, or a healthy co-twin of an affected twin (not recorded which). The sample was blood. The CDR3 sequence: CATSDPPSASGYTF.